The rows below give T cell receptor beta chains drawn from one sample of a study of cytomegalovirus exposure and HLA in healthy donors. Sequenced by immunoSEQ multiplex PCR; TCRdb stores in-frame clones only, minus some. The repertoire holds 90,000 to 130,000 clones, with roughly 84% as singletons. Sequenced sample: PBMCs. These receptors originate from a man aged 30-40 years in good health and CMV-seropositive. The CDR3 runs from the conserved cysteine through the conserved F or W. A D gene is named only where the DNA matches it firmly. Not every row has a clone size; where given, it reads once, few, many or a size class.

j_call v_call clone_size d_call cdr3_nt cdr3_aa
TRBJ2-3 TRBV5-1 NA NA TGCGCCAGCGCTTCGAGCCACACAGATACGCAGTATTTT CASASSHTDTQYF
TRBJ2-3 TRBV30 NA NA TGTGCCTGGGGCCTTAGCACAGATACGCAGTATTTT CAWGLSTDTQYF
TRBJ2-1 TRBV7-9 NA NA TGTGCCAGCAGCATAGACAGTTACAATGAGCAGTTCTTC CASSIDSYNEQFF
TRBJ2-7 TRBV27 NA TRBD1 TGTGCCAGCAGTTTTGGGACAGGAGCGTGCGAGCAGTACTTC CASSFGTGACEQYF
TRBJ2-2 TRBV7-2 NA NA TGTGCCAGCAGCTTACCAGGGGTGGCCGGGGAGCTGTTTTTT CASSLPGVAGELFF
TRBJ1-6 TRBV5-8 NA NA TGTGCCAGCAGCCCCTACAGGGATCTTACGGTGGTGTCACCCCTCCACTTT CASSPYRDLTVVSPLHF
TRBJ2-1 TRBV6-5 NA NA TGTGCCAGCAGTTACTCGGCTGTCGAGCAGTTCTTC CASSYSAVEQFF
TRBJ2-5 TRBV5-1 NA TRBD2 TGCGCCAGCAGCTTGGAAGCGGGGGGAATGTTCGGGGAGACCCAGTACTTC CASSLEAGGMFGETQYF
TRBJ2-1 TRBV7-9 NA TRBD2 TGTGCCAGCAGCTTAGACCCGCGGGGGGCGGGGTTCTTC CASSLDPRGAGFF
TRBJ1-1 TRBV19 NA NA TGTGCCAGTAGTCCCCAGGGGAACACTGAAGCTTTCTTT CASSPQGNTEAFF
TRBJ2-3 TRBV7-2 NA TRBD2 TGTGCCAGCAGCTTAAGACTAGCGGGGGGTCTTACGCAGTATTTT CASSLRLAGGLTQYF
TRBJ1-2 TRBV7-9 NA NA TGTGCCAGCAGCTTAGTACAGGGATGGGGGCCCCCCTTTAACTATGGCTACACCTTC CASSLVQGWGPPFNYGYTF
TRBJ1-4 TRBV7-9 NA NA TGTGCCAGCAGCTTATATGAGGGTTCTGAAAAACTGTTTTTT CASSLYEGSEKLFF
TRBJ1-2 TRBV10-1 NA NA TGCGCCAGCAGTGAAGCAGGACTAGGCTACACCTTC CASSEAGLGYTF
TRBJ2-5 TRBV19 NA NA TGTGCCAGTACACAGGACGGGGAGACCCAGTACTTC CASTQDGETQYF
TRBJ2-5 TRBV25-1 NA NA TGTGCCAGCAGTGCTCAGGGAGAGACCCAGTACTTC CASSAQGETQYF
TRBJ2-3 TRBV5-1 NA NA TGCGCCAGCAGCCCTGGACAAAGCACAGATACGCAGTATTTT CASSPGQSTDTQYF
TRBJ1-5 TRBV6-1 NA TRBD1 TGTGCCAGCAGTGAATGGCTTACAGGGGATGGCAATCAGCCCCAGCATTTT CASSEWLTGDGNQPQHF
TRBJ2-1 TRBV27 NA NA TGTGCCAGCAGTTTAATCAGGGTCAACCGCAATGAGCAGTTCTTC CASSLIRVNRNEQFF
TRBJ1-4 TRBV21-1 NA NA TGTGCCAGCAGCAAAGGTAACAGGGGGCCGACTAATGAAAAACTGTTTTTT CASSKGNRGPTNEKLFF
TRBJ1-6 TRBV7-3 NA NA TGTGCCAGCAGCCTGACAGCTATTAATTCACCCCTCCACTTT CASSLTAINSPLHF
TRBJ1-6 TRBV2 NA NA TGTGCCAGCAGCTATTATGGGACATCAGGTTCACCCCTCCACTTT CASSYYGTSGSPLHF
TRBJ2-2 TRBV4-2 few TRBD2 TGTGCCAGCAGCCAAGATCTAGCGGGAGTACTGTTTTTT CASSQDLAGVLFF